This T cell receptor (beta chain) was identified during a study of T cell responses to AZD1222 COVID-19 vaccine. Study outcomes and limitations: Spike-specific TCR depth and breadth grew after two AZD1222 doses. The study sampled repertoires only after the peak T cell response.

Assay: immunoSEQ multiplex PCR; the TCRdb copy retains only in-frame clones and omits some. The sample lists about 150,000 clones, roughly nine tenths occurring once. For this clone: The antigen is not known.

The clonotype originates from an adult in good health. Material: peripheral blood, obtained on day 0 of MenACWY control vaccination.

CDR3 in DNA: TGTGCCAGCAGCCGACGACAGGGGACGAACACCGGGGAGCTGTTTTTT. It translates to CASSRRQGTNTGELFF. This rearrangement joins TRBV7-9 to TRBJ2-2, with TRBD1 matching over 8 bases. Germline V gene lookup returns CDR1 SEHNR and CDR2 FQNEAQ (reference sequence). The CDR3 runs to 16 residues. Trimming cost V 5 bases and J 0 bases; bases outside gene matches: 5.